This TCR beta chain was sequenced for a study of T cells in Graves' hyperthyroidism and ophthalmopathy. Study findings and constraints: Before onset, ophthalmopathy was predicted by the model a median around 6 months earlier.

This clonotype was observed many times. Its target is not known. Amplified TCR beta CDR3 regions came from RNA transcripts. HTBI primers were the set used in a first-round RT-PCR of the TCR CDR3. A single record per CDR3 protein comes from TCRdb applying MiXCR to the multiplex PCR reads. The sample shows some 530,000 distinct CDR3 sequences, roughly 22% of them seen only once. Ophthalmopathy patients had Clinical Activity Score at least 3, NOSPECS grade at least 4, duration under 3 months. Lactation, pregnancy, other autoimmune disease or uncontrolled infection led to exclusion of patients. V lost 1 base to trimming and J lost 2 bases, with 14 bases between them. The CDR3 is made up of 16 amino acids. Germline CDR1 and CDR2: SGHTA and FQGNSA.

What was sequenced was blood. The TCR originated in a woman in her 70s with Graves' ophthalmopathy. V and J are TRBV7-2 and TRBJ2-5; D possibly corresponds to TRBD1 (5 bases). The CDR3 nucleotides read TGTGCCAGCAGCTTAGGGGGCACAGGAATACAAGAGACCCAGTACTTC. Its translation is CASSLGGTGIQETQYF.